The clone carrying this T cell receptor beta chain rates as large. Its antigen remains unknown. The sample comes from a study of vaccination and CD4 T cells after COVID-19. Across the whole study: Controls used CEFX viral epitopes (positive), HIV-1 Nef peptides (negative), or no peptide.

Indicated treatment: roughly 11-day PBMC culture with coronavirus spike peptide pools or control peptides (ViraFEST assay). J gave up 4 bases and V 6 bases, and 6 bases lay outside the gene matches. Germline CDR1 reads MNHEY; CDR2 reads SMNVEV (reference sequence). This CDR3 contains 14 residues. With the Oncomine TCR Beta short-read assay, DNA from cultured CD4+ T cells was sequenced. Using its own MiXCR run on the PCR reads, TCRdb lists one record per CDR3 protein. The sample lists approximately 19,000 distinct CDR3 sequences; just under 80% were seen once. Sequencing was performed on CD4+ T cells from blood, cultured in vitro, taken after SARS-CoV-2 vaccination. The chain joins TRBV27 to TRBJ1-3; TRBD1 agrees at 7 bases. The clonotype was recovered from a human donor who received a COVID-19 vaccine. CDR3 nucleotide sequence: TGTGCCAGCAGCATAACAGGGGACGGAAACACCATATATTTT. Amino acid sequence: CASSITGDGNTIYF.